This TCR beta chain is drawn from a study of Graves' ophthalmopathy and Graves' hyperthyroidism. This clonotype was found many times. With 4 bases removed from V and 6 bases from J, the gap between germline ends came to 10 bases. The CDR3 runs to 14 residues. From germline, CDR1 is SGHTA and CDR2 FQGTGA. The sequenced template was RNA, covering the TCR beta CDR3 region. Investigators did first-round RT-PCR with HTBI primers, then second-round multiplex PCR. TCRdb recomputed calls from the multiplex PCR reads with MiXCR, one row per CDR3 protein. Among around 600,000 distinct CDR3 sequences listed, over 40% were seen once.

This receptor was identified in an adult man with Graves' ophthalmopathy. The genes are TRBV7-3 and TRBJ1-6; D gene uncertain. Specimen: peripheral blood. This CDR3 reads CASSSSHLNSPLHF. The CDR3, as DNA: TGTGCCAGCAGCTCCTCTCACCTTAATTCACCCCTCCACTTT.